This T cell receptor beta chain emerged from a study of T cells after yellow fever vaccination. This CDR3 contains 13 residues. The V end was cut by 3 bases, the J end by 1 base, with 3 bases between. Germline values: CDR1 ENHRY, CDR2 SYGVKD. Generation of TCR cDNA used 5'RACE template switching (which added a universal primer site and UMIs). TCRdb re-called the 5' RACE reads with MiXCR, one entry per CDR3 protein. The table shows about 170,000 distinct CDR3 sequences, with roughly 6.2% occurring only once. This clonotype was recorded a few times. The target antigen is unknown. Findings of the study overall: Of the clonotypes, a small share occurred in both CD4 and CD8 compartments. Most primary-vaccination clones recurred post-booster (roughly 96% CD4, roughly 87% CD8). Peaking on day 5 versus 15, the secondary response was faster but weaker.

The material sequenced was CD4+ T cells sorted from PBMCs, taken on the day of the first yellow fever vaccination. The chain couples TRBV10-3 to TRBJ2-2, with D unresolved. The TCR sequence derives from a man aged 18 to 35 who received the YFV17D yellow fever vaccine. CDR3 nucleotides: TGTGCCATCAGTGATCAGAACACCGGGGAGCTGTTTTTT. Translating gives CAISDQNTGELFF.